The 24 T cell receptor beta chains below come from one sample, sequenced in a study of cytomegalovirus exposure and HLA in healthy donors (dated by TCRdb to about 2017). The library was generated by the immunoSEQ multiplex PCR assay. A mixture of 60 forward primers for TCR Vbeta segments and 13 reverse primers for TCR Jbeta segments was used in the multiplex PCR. TCRdb took this table from immuneACCESS and kept in-frame rearrangements with V and J called. Such tables lack part of the clones; where checked against another copy, unresolved V genes explain under half of the gap, and the rest is unexplained. Counted in this sample were 180,000 or so clones; over 70% of them appeared once. The ten largest clones capture approximately 1.5% of the sample. The sample comprised PBMCs. Receptors originate from a young man in good health and CMV-seronegative.

This clone showed up just a few times. J is TRBJ2-7 and V is TRBV4-1; D possibly corresponds to TRBD2 (6 bases). Trimming removed 3 bases from V and 7 bases from J, with 10 bases in between. CDR1 is MGHRA and CDR2 is YSYEKL in the germline V gene. The CDR3 is made up of 12 amino acids. This chain's CDR3 is CASSHPRGEQYF. The CDR3 nucleotides read TGCGCCAGCAGCCACCCTCGGGGGGAGCAGTACTTC.

The chain uses TRBV30 and TRBJ2-7, with 8 bases lining up with TRBD1. The CDR3 has 12 residues. Germline V gene data show CDR1 as GTSNPN and CDR2 as SVGIG (reference sequence). The junction had 6 bases not matched to a gene; V was cut back by 5 bases and J by 6 bases. The CDR3 sequence is CAWQGAQSEQYF. CDR3 nucleotides: TGTGCCTGGCAGGGGGCGCAGAGCGAGCAGTACTTC.

The CDR3 DNA follows: TGTGCCAGCAGTGTGGGGACAGGCGAACAGTTCTTC. Residues: CASSVGTGEQFF. The chain carries TRBV2 and TRBJ2-1; 8 positions agree with TRBD1. V lost 4 bases to trimming and J lost 13 bases; unmatched junction nucleotides: 6. Looked up from germline, CDR1 is SNHLY and CDR2 is FYNNEI. This CDR3 has 12 amino acids.

The genes are TRBV11-2 and TRBJ2-7; 7 bases agree with TRBD2. The germline V gene has CDR1 SGHAT and CDR2 FQNNGV. Trimming took 5 bases from V and 3 from J; bases not matched to a gene: 4. The CDR3 sequence is 13 residues long. Here the CDR3 reads CASSPGLLYEQYF. The DNA of the CDR3 is TGTGCCAGCAGCCCGGGACTACTCTACGAGCAGTACTTC.

This clone has just one count. The rearrangement links TRBV7-9 to TRBJ2-1; maybe TRBD2 (5 bases). V was cut by 2 bases and J by 6 bases, with 8 bases left in between. Germline V gene data show CDR1 as SEHNR and CDR2 as FQNEAQ (reference sequence). This CDR3 comprises 13 residues. In nucleotides, the CDR3 is TGTGCCAGCAGCTTACCCGAGGGCAATGAGCAGTTCTTC. It is translated as CASSLPEGNEQFF.

The CDR3 bases are TGTGCCAGCAGTGACACAGGGTTTTATGGCTACACCTTC. It encodes CASSDTGFYGYTF. The genes are TRBV6-4 and TRBJ1-2; possibly TRBD1 for D (6 bases). Germline assignment: CDR1 MRHNA and CDR2 SNTAGT. This CDR3 is built from 13 residues. Trimming took 2 bases from V and 5 from J, leaving 9 bases between them.

The table lists this clone with a few counts. The chain has TRBV30 and TRBJ1-1; possibly TRBD1 for D (6 bases). With 4 bases removed from V and 2 bases from J, the gap between germline ends came to 14 bases. This CDR3 has 14 residues. Germline loops: CDR1 GTSNPN, CDR2 SVGIG (reference sequence). The CDR3 region has the DNA TGTGCCTGGAACTATAGGGGGAAAAACACTGAAGCTTTCTTT. Its protein product is CAWNYRGKNTEAFF. Combining the CDR3 with reference TRBV30 and TRBJ1-1 gives the whole variable domain SQTIHQWPATLVQPVGSPLSLECTVEGTSNPNLYWYRQAAGRGLQLLFYSVGIGQISSEVPQNLSASRPQDRQFILSSKKLLLSDSGFYLCAWNYRGKNTEAFFGQGTRLTVV.

This chain uses TRBV18 with TRBJ1-1, with D perhaps TRBD1 (5 bases). The CDR3 runs 15 residues. Germline CDR1 reads KGHSH; CDR2 reads LQKENI. Trimming took off 6 bases at V and 3 bases at J, with 17 bases between the two ends. CDR3 coding DNA: TGTGCCAGCTCCGCAAGCGGGACGGGTGACACTGAAGCTTTCTTT. It encodes CASSASGTGDTEAFF.

CDR3 in amino acids: CASSDQGMVGELFF. Written as DNA, the CDR3 is TGTGCCAGCAGTGATCAGGGAATGGTCGGGGAGCTGTTTTTT. The chain uses TRBV25-1 and TRBJ2-2; TRBD1 might be the D (5 bases). Trimming removed 3 bases at V and 7 bases at J, with 12 bases between. The CDR3 extends over 14 amino acids. Germline V gene sequence: CDR1 MGHDK, CDR2 SYGVNS.

This clone has more than one count but fewer than ten. CDR3: CSVEELGFRNEQFF. CDR3 bases: TGCAGCGTTGAAGAACTGGGCTTTCGCAATGAGCAGTTCTTC. The chain is built from TRBV29-1 and TRBJ2-1; D call uncertain. The CDR3 is made up of 14 amino acids. V was cut by 0 bases and J by 6 bases, with 12 bases left in between. The germline V gene has CDR1 SQVTM and CDR2 ANQGSEA.

V gene TRBV19 combines with J gene TRBJ2-3; 11 nucleotides line up with TRBD1. CDR1 and CDR2 from the germline V gene are LNHDA and SQIVND (reference sequence). V lost 3 bases, J lost 0 bases, and 11 bases stayed unmatched. This CDR3 spans 19 amino acids. CDR3 nucleotides: TGTGCCAGTAGTATCCACCCCCCCGGGACAGGGGGGAGCACAGATACGCAGTATTTT. This sequence encodes CASSIHPPGTGGSTDTQYF.

The J gene is TRBJ2-7, the V gene TRBV27; TRBD2 might be the D (5 bases). V was clipped by 5 bases and J by 0 bases, with 20 bases between them. The CDR3 runs to 17 residues. CDR1 is MNHEY and CDR2 is SMNVEV in the germline V gene (reference sequence). CDR3 coding DNA: TGTGCCAGCAGTCCCACCTATAGCGTCCGTATCTCCTACGAGCAGTACTTC. This sequence encodes CASSPTYSVRISYEQYF.

The chain carries TRBV4-2 and TRBJ1-5; no clear D. The CDR3 runs to 14 residues. V shed 0 bases and J shed 5 bases, with 8 bases lying between them. Per germline, CDR1 LGHNA and CDR2 YNFKEQ. CDR3: CASSQEIGYQPQHF. The CDR3 DNA sequence: TGTGCCAGCAGCCAAGAAATCGGTTATCAGCCCCAGCATTTT.

The chain employs TRBV7-2 and TRBJ2-7; 7 positions match TRBD1. The CDR3 contains 14 residues. CDR1 and CDR2 (germline): SGHTA, FQGNSA. Trimming took 7 bases from V and 3 from J; bases not matched to a gene: 9. As DNA, the CDR3 is TGTGCCAGCACCAACCGACAGGGTGGCTACGAGCAGTACTTC. It specifies CASTNRQGGYEQYF.

This rearrangement joins TRBV18 to TRBJ2-1; the D gene is possibly TRBD2 (6 bases). The ends were cut back, 3 bases at V and 2 bases at J, with 8 bases in the middle. CDR3 length equals 14 residues. CDR1 and CDR2 (germline): KGHSH, LQKENI. The CDR3 nucleotides are TGTGCCAGCTCACCCCCTAGCGCCTACAATGAGCAGTTCTTC. It translates to CASSPPSAYNEQFF.

The V call is TRBV9, the J call TRBJ2-5, with a tentative D call TRBD2 (7 bases). This CDR3 spans 15 amino acids. The V and J ends lost 0 bases and 4 bases respectively, with 13 bases between them. The germline V gene encodes CDR1 SGDLS and CDR2 YYNGEE. The CDR3 nucleotides read TGTGCCAGCAGCGTAGCTGAAGGGGGGGGAGAGACCCAGTACTTC. Its translation: CASSVAEGGGETQYF.

The chain has TRBV10-2 and TRBJ1-5; D is undetermined. Per germline, CDR1 WSHSY and CDR2 SAAADI. V lost 7 bases and J 0 bases, leaving 13 bases between the germline ends. The CDR3 covers 15 residues. CDR3 nucleotides: TGCGCCAGCACGAACAGCCGATATAGCAATCAGCCCCAGCATTTT. The encoded protein is CASTNSRYSNQPQHF.

This clone showed up just a few times. This chain joins TRBV30 and TRBJ1-2; no definite D call. Trimming removed 7 bases from V and 12 bases from J, with 12 bases in between. From germline, CDR1 is GTSNPN and CDR2 SVGIG (reference sequence). This CDR3 has 9 residues. CDR3 in amino acids: CASGPGDTF. The CDR3 coding sequence is TGTGCCTCCGGCCCCGGAGACACCTTC.

This chain uses TRBV5-4 with TRBJ2-7, with D uncertain. The V gene lost 4 bases and the J gene lost 4 bases, with 9 bases spanning the gap. CDR1 SGHNT and CDR2 YYREEE come from the germline V gene (reference sequence). The CDR3 is made up of 12 amino acids. The CDR3 nucleotides read TGTGCCAGCAGCACTGAAGAGTACGAGCAGTACTTC. Protein: CASSTEEYEQYF.

V gene TRBV6-5 combines with J gene TRBJ1-5; D remains unclear. CDR3 length: 14 residues. Germline values: CDR1 MNHEY, CDR2 SVGAGI. V was clipped by 0 bases and J by 5 bases, with 8 bases between them. Written as DNA, the CDR3 is TGTGCCAGCAGTTACTCGGGAGGAGATCAGCCCCAGCATTTT. Translation gives CASSYSGGDQPQHF.

The chain is built from TRBV7-8 and TRBJ1-1, with D uncertain. This CDR3 has 14 residues. V was pared by 7 bases and J by 4 bases, with 16 bases between. The germline V gene has CDR1 SGHVS and CDR2 FQNEAQ. The CDR3 bases are TGTGCCAGCACCGAGGACTCAATCGTCACTGAAGCTTTCTTT. This sequence encodes CASTEDSIVTEAFF.

The V gene is TRBV30, the J gene TRBJ1-4; D possibly corresponds to TRBD1 (5 bases). This CDR3 is 13 amino acids long. Between the trimmed V and J ends, which lost 3 bases and 8 bases, there was a span of 13 bases. CDR1 and CDR2 (germline): GTSNPN, SVGIG (reference sequence). The CDR3 loop reads CAWSRVDGEKLFF. In DNA form, the CDR3 reads TGTGCCTGGAGCAGGGTGGATGGAGAAAAACTGTTTTTT.

The chain couples TRBV5-6 to TRBJ1-1; TRBD1 might be the D (6 bases). V lost 0 bases and J 0 bases, leaving 6 bases between the germline ends. This CDR3 contains 14 residues. From germline, CDR1 is SGHDT and CDR2 YYEEEE. The CDR3 nucleotides are TGTGCCAGCAGCTTGGGGGGGCTGAACACTGAAGCTTTCTTT. As protein: CASSLGGLNTEAFF.

This sequence joins TRBV6-5 and TRBJ2-7; 9 bases are shared with TRBD2. The germline CDR1 and CDR2 sequences are MNHEY and SVGAGI. V gave up 1 base and J gave up 2 bases; unmatched junction bases: 3. This CDR3 has 15 residues. The CDR3 reads CASSYWSSGAYEQYF. In DNA form, the CDR3 reads TGTGCCAGCAGTTACTGGTCTAGCGGGGCCTACGAGCAGTACTTC.